Below, one T cell receptor (beta chain) is given with its context. This record comes from a study of T cells in tuberculosis. Generated by immunoSEQ multiplex PCR, the TCRdb table keeps only in-frame clones and is missing some. The profile shows some 34,000 clones, 93% of them singletons. In germline, CDR1 is SNHLY, CDR2 FYNNEI. Trimming took 2 bases from V and 5 from J, leaving 9 bases between them. The CDR3 is 13 amino acids. Sequenced material: PBMCs. The source is a donor aged 10 to 29 with latent tuberculosis or without tuberculosis infection. This chain uses TRBV2 with TRBJ1-1; D is uncertain. CDR3 sequence reads: CASSELARTEAFF. The CDR3 DNA reads TGTGCCAGCAGTGAATTAGCGCGGACTGAAGCTTTCTTT.